Listed here are 11 T cell receptor beta chains from one sample, sequenced in a study of blood T cell repertoires in COVID-19 (dated by TCRdb to about 2020). Receptor amplification or capture employed the immunoSEQ multiplex PCR assay. TCRdb obtained this table from immuneACCESS and retained in-frame rearrangements with V and J assigned. These tables miss some clones; where compared with another copy, unresolved V genes account for less than half of the shortfall, and the remainder is unexplained. The sample contains tens of thousands of clones, about 85% of them found a single time. 13% of the sample is taken by the ten largest. Source material: peripheral blood. The receptors here all came from a woman aged 80 or older with acute or convalescent COVID-19.

This clone occurred once. V usage is TRBV5-1 and J usage is TRBJ1-2, with a possible D match to TRBD1 (5 bases). Trimming shortened V by 3 bases and J by 6 bases, and 15 bases separated the two germline ends. CDR1 is SGHRS and CDR2 is YFSETQ in the germline V gene. The CDR3 is 14 amino acids. CDR3 nucleotide sequence: TGCGCCAGCAGCTCGACCGGGGGTGGTGATGGCTACACCTTC. Translation gives CASSSTGGGDGYTF. Supplemented by reference TRBV5-1 and TRBJ1-2, the full variable domain reads KAGVTQTPRYLIKTRGQQVTLSCSPISGHRSVSWYQQTPGQGLQFLFEYFSETQRNKGNFPGRFSGRQFSNSRSEMNVSTLELGDSALYLCASSSTGGGDGYTFGSGTRLTVV.

The chain is built from TRBV7-6 and TRBJ2-5, with 8 bases that match TRBD1. CDR1 and CDR2 (germline): SGHVS, FNYEAQ. This CDR3 region has 14 residues. Trimming removed 5 bases from V and 7 bases from J; junction bases left unmatched: 9. For the CDR3, the DNA is TGTGCCAGCAGCGTGACAGGGGCGAGTGGGACCCAGTACTTC. Translating gives CASSVTGASGTQYF.

The genes are TRBV28 and TRBJ2-5; maybe TRBD1 (6 bases). The CDR3 contains 15 residues. CDR1 and CDR2 from the germline V gene are MDHEN and SYDVKM. V lost 5 bases and J lost 3, with 16 bases in between. The CDR3 here is CASSEPDRNEETQYF. In DNA, the CDR3 is TGTGCCAGCAGTGAACCGGACAGAAATGAAGAGACCCAGTACTTC.

This clone has a handful of counts. This chain joins TRBV5-8 and TRBJ1-2; 11 bases fit TRBD1. The CDR3 length is 14 residues. J gave up 6 bases and V 5 bases, and 6 bases lay outside the gene matches. Germline V gives CDR1 SGHTS, CDR2 YDEGEE. CDR3 protein: CASRNPGQGDGYTF. CDR3 DNA sequence: TGTGCCAGCAGGAATCCGGGACAGGGGGATGGCTACACCTTC.

The chain combines TRBV30 with TRBJ2-5; 7 positions agree with TRBD1. CDR1 GTSNPN and CDR2 SVGIG come from the germline V gene (reference sequence). This CDR3 region has 14 residues. Trimming took 0 bases from V and 4 from J; bases not matched to a gene: 5. CDR3 amino acids: CAWSVGGQRETQYF. Here the CDR3 DNA reads TGTGCCTGGAGTGTAGGGGGACAGAGAGAGACCCAGTACTTC.

The chain carries TRBV23-1 and TRBJ2-7; 9 bases are a match to TRBD1. TRBV23-1 is labeled an ORF, and its function is uncertain. After removal of 3 bases from V and 3 bases from J, the junction contained 6 bases not matched to a gene. The CDR3 runs 15 residues. The CDR3 region is CASSQLPGQGYEQYF. Here the CDR3 DNA reads TGCGCCAGCAGTCAGTTACCGGGACAGGGCTACGAGCAGTACTTC.

The CDR3 region has the DNA TGTGCCAGCAGCTCCCAGGGGGGGAACACCGGGGAGCTGTTTTTT. Its protein is CASSSQGGNTGELFF. The genes are TRBV7-6 and TRBJ2-2; tentatively, D is TRBD1 (7 bases). CDR1 SGHVS and CDR2 FNYEAQ come from the germline V gene. The CDR3 has 15 amino acids. V was trimmed by 4 bases and J by 1 base, leaving 10 bases between them.

The genes are TRBV27 and TRBJ1-1; D unresolved. V lost 5 bases and J lost 1, with 17 bases in between. Per germline, CDR1 MNHEY and CDR2 SMNVEV (reference sequence). The CDR3 covers 16 residues. The CDR3, as DNA: TGTGCCAGCAGTCCCTTATCCACAGCCAGGAACACTGAAGCTTTCTTT. It yields the protein CASSPLSTARNTEAFF.

The chain uses TRBV2 and TRBJ1-1, with D perhaps matching TRBD1 (5 bases). The V end was cut by 3 bases, the J end by 3 bases, with 14 bases between. The CDR3 spans 15 residues. In germline, CDR1 is SNHLY, CDR2 FYNNEI. The CDR3 nucleotides are TGTGCCAGCAGTGATCTGGGAAAGGGGTACACTGAAGCTTTCTTT. Translating gives CASSDLGKGYTEAFF.

The chain has TRBV2 and TRBJ2-2; 9 bases map to TRBD1. The CDR3 runs 15 residues. CDR1 is SNHLY, CDR2 FYNNEI, per germline. V was clipped by 7 bases and J by 5 bases; unmatched bases: 8. The CDR3 nucleotides are TGTGCCAGCAATAGGGACAGGGTTGGTACCGGGGAGCTGTTTTTT. It codes for CASNRDRVGTGELFF.

The chain has TRBV14 and TRBJ2-5; the D gene is possibly TRBD2 (6 bases). The V and J ends lost 4 bases and 2 bases respectively, with 11 bases between them. Germline CDR1 SGHDN, CDR2 FVKESK. CDR3 length: 14 amino acids. The CDR3 protein is CASSPRAGQETQYF. The CDR3 nucleotides are TGTGCCAGCAGCCCACGTGCGGGGCAAGAGACCCAGTACTTC.